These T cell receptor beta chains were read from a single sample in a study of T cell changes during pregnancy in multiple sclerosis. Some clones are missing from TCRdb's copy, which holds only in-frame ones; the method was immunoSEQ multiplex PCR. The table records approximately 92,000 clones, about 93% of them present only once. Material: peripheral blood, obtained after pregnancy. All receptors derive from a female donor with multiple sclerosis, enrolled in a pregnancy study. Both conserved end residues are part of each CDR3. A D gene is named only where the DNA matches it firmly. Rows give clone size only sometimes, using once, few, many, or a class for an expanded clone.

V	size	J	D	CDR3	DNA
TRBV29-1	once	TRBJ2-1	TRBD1	CSVEDLVRTGGMYNEQFF	TGCAGCGTTGAAGATCTAGTTCGGACAGGGGGCATGTACAATGAGCAGTTCTTC
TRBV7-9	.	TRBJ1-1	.	CASSLYGQGHTEAFF	TGTGCCAGCAGCTTATATGGTCAGGGGCACACTGAAGCTTTCTTT
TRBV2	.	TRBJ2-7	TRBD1	CASRTGTGYGEQYF	TGTGCCAGCAGAACCGGGACAGGGTACGGCGAGCAGTACTTC
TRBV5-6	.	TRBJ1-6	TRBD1	CASSPGQWGSYNSPLHF	TGTGCCAGCAGCCCGGGACAGTGGGGCTCCTATAATTCACCCCTCCACTTT
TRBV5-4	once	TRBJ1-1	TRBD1	CASSSDRGRTTEAFF	TGTGCCAGCAGCTCGGACAGGGGGCGGACCACTGAAGCTTTCTTT
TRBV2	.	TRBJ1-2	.	CASSESGVPYGYTF	TGTGCCAGCAGTGAATCCGGTGTCCCATATGGCTACACCTTC
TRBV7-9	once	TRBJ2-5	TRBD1	CASSLATGSGETQYF	TGTGCCAGCAGCTTAGCGACAGGGTCCGGCGAGACCCAGTACTTC
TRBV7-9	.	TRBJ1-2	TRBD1	CASSLGQGANYGYTF	TGTGCCAGCAGCTTAGGGCAGGGGGCTAACTATGGCTACACCTTC
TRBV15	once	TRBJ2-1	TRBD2	CATSLALAGTNEQFF	TGTGCCACCAGCCTTGCACTAGCGGGGACCAATGAGCAGTTCTTC
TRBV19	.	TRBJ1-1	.	CASSIEALSTEAFF	TGTGCCAGTAGTATTGAGGCCCTGAGTACTGAAGCTTTCTTT
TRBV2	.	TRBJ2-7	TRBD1	CASKERTGVEGEQYF	TGTGCCAGCAAAGAAAGGACAGGGGTTGAAGGGGAGCAGTACTTC
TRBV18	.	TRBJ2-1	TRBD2	CASSPPAIAGGDEQFF	TGTGCCAGCTCACCACCGGCGATAGCGGGAGGCGATGAGCAGTTCTTC
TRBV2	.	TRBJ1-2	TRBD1	CASGEDRGQGAYGYTF	TGTGCCAGCGGAGAAGACAGGGGACAGGGGGCCTATGGCTACACCTTC
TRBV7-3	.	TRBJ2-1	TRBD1	CASSLTFRTGDMFF	TGTGCCAGCAGCTTAACGTTTAGGACAGGGGATATGTTCTTC
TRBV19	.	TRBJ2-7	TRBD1	CASSNRLGQVEQYF	TGTGCCAGTAGTAACAGACTCGGACAGGTCGAGCAGTACTTC
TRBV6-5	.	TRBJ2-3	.	CASYFLEATQYF	TGTGCCAGCTATTTTCTTGAGGCTACGCAGTATTTT
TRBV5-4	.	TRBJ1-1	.	CASSLETVNTEAFF	TGTGCCAGCAGCTTGGAGACAGTGAACACTGAAGCTTTCTTT
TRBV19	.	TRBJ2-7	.	CASSIIGGDEQYF	TGTGCCAGTAGTATCATCGGAGGGGACGAGCAGTACTTC
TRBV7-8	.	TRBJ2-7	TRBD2	CASSILAGPYEQYF	TGTGCCAGCAGCATTCTAGCGGGACCCTACGAGCAGTACTTC
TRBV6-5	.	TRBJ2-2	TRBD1	CASTRDRAGELFF	TGTGCCAGCACTCGGGACAGGGCCGGGGAGCTGTTTTTT
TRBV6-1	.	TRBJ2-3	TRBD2	CASSEVAVGGGTDTQYF	TGTGCCAGCAGTGAAGTTGCGGTGGGGGGGGGAACAGATACGCAGTATTTT
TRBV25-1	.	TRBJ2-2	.	CASKRSNTGELFF	TGTGCCAGCAAGAGGTCGAACACCGGGGAGCTGTTTTTT
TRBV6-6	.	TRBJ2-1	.	CASSALESEDEQFF	TGTGCCAGCAGTGCGCTTGAGTCGGAGGATGAGCAGTTCTTC
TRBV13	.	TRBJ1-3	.	CASSLARRGNTIYF	TGTGCCAGCAGCTTAGCCAGGCGAGGAAACACCATATATTTT
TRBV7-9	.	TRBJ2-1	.	CASSLSRTVNEQFF	TGTGCCAGCAGCTTGAGTAGGACTGTAAATGAGCAGTTCTTC
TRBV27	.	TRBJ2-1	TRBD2	CASSLSTAGDYEQFF	TGTGCCAGCAGTTTATCGACAGCGGGAGACTATGAGCAGTTCTTC
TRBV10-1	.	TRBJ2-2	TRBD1	CASSEIPLRTGGSYAGELFF	TGCGCCAGCAGTGAAATCCCCCTTCGGACAGGGGGATCATATGCCGGGGAGCTGTTTTTT
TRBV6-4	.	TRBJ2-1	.	CASSVSGETDEQFF	TGTGCCAGCAGTGTTTCGGGAGAAACGGATGAGCAGTTCTTC
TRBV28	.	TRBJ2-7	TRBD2	CASSLWNSGSSYEQYF	TGTGCCAGCAGTTTATGGAATAGCGGGAGCTCATACGAGCAGTACTTC
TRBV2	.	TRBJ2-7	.	CASSDPGVTIRDEQYF	TGTGCCAGCAGTGATCCGGGGGTCACGATTAGAGACGAGCAGTACTTC
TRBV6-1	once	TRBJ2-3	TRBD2	CASSELLAGDNTQYF	TGTGCCAGCAGTGAACTGCTAGCGGGAGACAATACGCAGTATTTT
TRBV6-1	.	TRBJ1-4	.	CTSSEAGLGEGF	TGTACCAGCAGTGAAGCAGGGTTGGGGGAGGGTTTT
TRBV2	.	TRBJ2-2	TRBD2	CASTGTSGRSGELFF	TGTGCCAGCACCGGGACTAGCGGGAGGAGCGGGGAGCTGTTTTTT
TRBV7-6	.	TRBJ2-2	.	CASSQRLEIAGELFF	TGTGCCAGCAGCCAGAGACTAGAGATTGCCGGGGAGCTGTTTTTT
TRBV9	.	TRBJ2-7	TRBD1	CASSVAAGGYEQYF	TGTGCCAGCAGCGTAGCGGCAGGGGGATACGAGCAGTACTTC
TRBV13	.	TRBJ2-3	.	CASSPTRVTDTQYF	TGTGCCAGCAGCCCCACGCGGGTCACAGATACGCAGTATTTT
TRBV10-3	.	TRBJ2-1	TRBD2	CAISAGSGRAWSEQFF	TGTGCCATCAGTGCGGGAAGCGGGAGGGCCTGGAGTGAGCAGTTCTTC
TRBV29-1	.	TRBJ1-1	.	CSVDLMNTEAFF	TGCAGCGTTGACCTAATGAACACTGAAGCTTTCTTT
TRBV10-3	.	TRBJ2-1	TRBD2	CAISGTSEHNEQFF	TGTGCCATCAGTGGGACTAGCGAACACAATGAGCAGTTCTTC
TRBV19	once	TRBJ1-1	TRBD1	CASKTGVGNTEAFF	TGTGCCAGCAAAACAGGGGTTGGGAACACTGAAGCTTTCTTT
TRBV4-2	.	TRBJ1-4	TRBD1	CASSQSDRPNEKLFF	TGTGCCAGCAGCCAATCGGACAGGCCTAATGAAAAACTGTTTTTT